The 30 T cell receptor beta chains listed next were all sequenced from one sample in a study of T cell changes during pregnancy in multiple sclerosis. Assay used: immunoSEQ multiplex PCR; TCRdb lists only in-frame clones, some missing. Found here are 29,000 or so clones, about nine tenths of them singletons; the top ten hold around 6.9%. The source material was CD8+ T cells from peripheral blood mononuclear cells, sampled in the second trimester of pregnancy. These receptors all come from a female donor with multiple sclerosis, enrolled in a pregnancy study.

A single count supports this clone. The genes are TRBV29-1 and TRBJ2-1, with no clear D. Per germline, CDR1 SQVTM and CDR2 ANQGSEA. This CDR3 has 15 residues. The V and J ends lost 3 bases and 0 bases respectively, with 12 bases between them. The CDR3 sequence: CSVDFVESSYNEQFF. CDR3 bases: TGCAGCGTTGACTTTGTCGAGAGCTCCTACAATGAGCAGTTCTTC.

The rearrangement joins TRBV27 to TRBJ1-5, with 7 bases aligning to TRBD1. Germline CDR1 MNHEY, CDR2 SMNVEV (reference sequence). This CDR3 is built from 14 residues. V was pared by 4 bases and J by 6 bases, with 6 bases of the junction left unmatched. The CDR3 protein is CASSYRGDAQPQHF. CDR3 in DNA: TGTGCCAGCAGTTACAGGGGAGATGCTCAGCCCCAGCATTTT.

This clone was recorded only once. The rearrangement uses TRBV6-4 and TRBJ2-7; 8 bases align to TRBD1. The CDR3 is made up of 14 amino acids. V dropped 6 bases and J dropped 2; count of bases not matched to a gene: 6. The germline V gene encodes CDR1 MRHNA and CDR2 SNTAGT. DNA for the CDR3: TGTGCCAGCAGAAGGGACAGGTCTACCTACGAGCAGTACTTC. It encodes CASRRDRSTYEQYF.

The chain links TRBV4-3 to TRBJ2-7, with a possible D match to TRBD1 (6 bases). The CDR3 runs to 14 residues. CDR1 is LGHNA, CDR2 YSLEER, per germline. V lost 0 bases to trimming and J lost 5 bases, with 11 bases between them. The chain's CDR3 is CASSQEAYRDEQYF. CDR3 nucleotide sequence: TGCGCCAGCAGCCAAGAGGCATACAGGGACGAGCAGTACTTC.

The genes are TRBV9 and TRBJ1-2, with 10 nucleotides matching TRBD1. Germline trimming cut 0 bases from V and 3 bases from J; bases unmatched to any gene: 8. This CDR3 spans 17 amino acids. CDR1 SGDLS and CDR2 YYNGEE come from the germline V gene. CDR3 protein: CASSVDPRGQGDYGYTF. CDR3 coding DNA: TGTGCCAGCAGCGTAGACCCCAGAGGACAGGGGGACTATGGCTACACCTTC.

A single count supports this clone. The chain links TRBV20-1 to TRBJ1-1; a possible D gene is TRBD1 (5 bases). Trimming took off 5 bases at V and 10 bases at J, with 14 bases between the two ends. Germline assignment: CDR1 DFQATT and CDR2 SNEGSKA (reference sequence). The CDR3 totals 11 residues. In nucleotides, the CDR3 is TGCAGTGCTGATCAGGGTCCTGGAGCTTTCTTT. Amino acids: CSADQGPGAFF.

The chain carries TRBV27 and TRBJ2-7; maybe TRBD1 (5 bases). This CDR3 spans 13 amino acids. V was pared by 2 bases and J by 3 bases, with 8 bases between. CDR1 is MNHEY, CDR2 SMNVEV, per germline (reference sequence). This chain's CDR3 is CASSLGQIYEQYF. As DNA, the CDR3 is TGTGCCAGCAGTTTAGGACAAATCTACGAGCAGTACTTC.

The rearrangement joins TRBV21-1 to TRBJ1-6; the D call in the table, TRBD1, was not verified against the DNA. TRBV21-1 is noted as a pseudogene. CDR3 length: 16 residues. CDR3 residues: CASTLQGAMNNSPLHF. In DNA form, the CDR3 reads TGTGCCAGCACCTTACAGGGGGCAATGAATAATTCACCCCTCCACTTT.

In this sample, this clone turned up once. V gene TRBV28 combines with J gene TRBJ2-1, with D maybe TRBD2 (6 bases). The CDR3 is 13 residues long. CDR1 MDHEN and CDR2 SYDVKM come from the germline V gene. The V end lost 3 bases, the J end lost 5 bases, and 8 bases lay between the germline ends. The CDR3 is CASSFAGNNEQFF. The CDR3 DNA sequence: TGTGCCAGCAGTTTCGCGGGGAACAATGAGCAGTTCTTC.

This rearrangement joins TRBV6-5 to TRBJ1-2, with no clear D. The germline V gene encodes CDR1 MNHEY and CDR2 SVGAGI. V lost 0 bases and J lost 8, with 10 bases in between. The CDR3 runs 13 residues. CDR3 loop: CASSYSGARGYTF. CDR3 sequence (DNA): TGTGCCAGCAGTTACTCCGGCGCGCGGGGCTACACCTTC.

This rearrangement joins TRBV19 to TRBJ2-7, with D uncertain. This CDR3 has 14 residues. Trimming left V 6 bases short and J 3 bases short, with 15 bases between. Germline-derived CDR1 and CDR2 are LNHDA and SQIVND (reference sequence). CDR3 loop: CASRQGSENYEQYF. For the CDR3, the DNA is TGTGCCAGTAGACAAGGCAGCGAAAACTACGAGCAGTACTTC. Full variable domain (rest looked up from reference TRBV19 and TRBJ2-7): DGGITQSPKYLFRKEGQNVTLSCEQNLNHDAMYWYRQDPGQGLRLIYYSQIVNDFQKGDIAEGYSVSREKKESFPLTVTSAQKNPTAFYLCASRQGSENYEQYFGPGTRLTVT.

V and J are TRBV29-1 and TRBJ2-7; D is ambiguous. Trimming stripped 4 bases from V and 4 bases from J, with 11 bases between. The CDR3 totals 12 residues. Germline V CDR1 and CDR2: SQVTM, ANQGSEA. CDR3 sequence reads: CSVVSPRYEQYF. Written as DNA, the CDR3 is TGCAGCGTTGTATCCCCGAGATACGAGCAGTACTTC.

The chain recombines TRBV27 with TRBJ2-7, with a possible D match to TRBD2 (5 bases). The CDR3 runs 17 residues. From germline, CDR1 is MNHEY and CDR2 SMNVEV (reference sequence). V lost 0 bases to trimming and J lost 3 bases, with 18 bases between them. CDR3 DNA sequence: TGTGCCAGCAGTTTATCTTCCGGAGGCAGATCAATCTACGAGCAGTACTTC. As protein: CASSLSSGGRSIYEQYF.

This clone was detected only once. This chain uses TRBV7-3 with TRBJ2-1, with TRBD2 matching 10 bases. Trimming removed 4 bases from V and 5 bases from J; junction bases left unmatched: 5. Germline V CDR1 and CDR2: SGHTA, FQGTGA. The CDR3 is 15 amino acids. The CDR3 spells CASSSIAGGNNEQFF. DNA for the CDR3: TGTGCCAGCAGCTCCATAGCGGGGGGTAACAATGAGCAGTTCTTC. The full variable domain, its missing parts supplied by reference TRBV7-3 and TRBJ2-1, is GAGVSQTPSNKVTEKGKYVELRCDPISGHTALYWYRQSLGQGPEFLIYFQGTGAADDSGLPNDRFFAVRPEGSVSTLKIQRTERGDSAVYLCASSSIAGGNNEQFFGPGTRLTVL.

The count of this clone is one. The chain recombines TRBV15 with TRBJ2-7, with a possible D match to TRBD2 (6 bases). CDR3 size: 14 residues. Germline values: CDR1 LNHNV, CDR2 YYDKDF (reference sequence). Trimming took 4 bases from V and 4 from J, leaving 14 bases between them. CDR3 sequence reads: CATSMGSGAYEQYF. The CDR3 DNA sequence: TGTGCCACCAGCATGGGTAGCGGAGCTTACGAGCAGTACTTC.

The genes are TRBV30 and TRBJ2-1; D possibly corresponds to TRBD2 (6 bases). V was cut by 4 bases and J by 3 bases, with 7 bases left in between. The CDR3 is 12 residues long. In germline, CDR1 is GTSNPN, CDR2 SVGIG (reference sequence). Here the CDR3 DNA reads TGTGCCTGGATGGACTACTACAATGAGCAGTTCTTC. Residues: CAWMDYYNEQFF. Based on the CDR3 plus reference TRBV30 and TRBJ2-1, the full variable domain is SQTIHQWPATLVQPVGSPLSLECTVEGTSNPNLYWYRQAAGRGLQLLFYSVGIGQISSEVPQNLSASRPQDRQFILSSKKLLLSDSGFYLCAWMDYYNEQFFGPGTRLTVL.

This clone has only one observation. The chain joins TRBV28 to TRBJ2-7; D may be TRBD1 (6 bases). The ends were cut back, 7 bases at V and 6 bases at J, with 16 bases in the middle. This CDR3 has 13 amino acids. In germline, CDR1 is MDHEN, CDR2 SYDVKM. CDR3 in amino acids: CASNIVQGSEQYF. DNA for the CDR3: TGTGCCAGCAATATCGTACAGGGAAGCGAGCAGTACTTC.

The CDR3 bases are TGTGCCAGCAGTACTAAATGGACAGGCTTCAATGAAAAACTGTTTTTT. Translating gives CASSTKWTGFNEKLFF. This chain links TRBV27 with TRBJ1-4; 7 nucleotides line up with TRBD1. V trimming: 5 bases; J trimming: 5 bases; junction bases outside the gene matches: 11. The CDR3 loop spans 16 amino acids. Germline lookup yields CDR1 MNHEY and CDR2 SMNVEV (reference sequence).

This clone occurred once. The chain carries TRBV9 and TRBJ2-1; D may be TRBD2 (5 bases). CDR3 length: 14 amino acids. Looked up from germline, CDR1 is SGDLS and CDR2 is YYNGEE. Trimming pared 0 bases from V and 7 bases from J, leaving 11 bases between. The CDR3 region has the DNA TGTGCCAGCAGCGTAGAAGTGGGAGATAATGAGCAGTTCTTC. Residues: CASSVEVGDNEQFF.

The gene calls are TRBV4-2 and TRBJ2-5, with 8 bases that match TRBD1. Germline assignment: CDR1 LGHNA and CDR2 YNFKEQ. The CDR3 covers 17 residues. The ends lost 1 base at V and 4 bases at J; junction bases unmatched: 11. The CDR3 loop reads CASSQGLGRGLGETQYF. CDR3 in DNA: TGTGCCAGCAGCCAAGGCTTGGGCAGGGGGCTCGGAGAGACCCAGTACTTC.

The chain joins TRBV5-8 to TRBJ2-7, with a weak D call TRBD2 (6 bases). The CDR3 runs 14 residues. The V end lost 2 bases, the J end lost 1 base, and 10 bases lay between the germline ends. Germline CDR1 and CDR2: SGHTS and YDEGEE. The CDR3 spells CASSFRRESYEQYF. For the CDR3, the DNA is TGTGCCAGCAGCTTTAGACGGGAGTCCTACGAGCAGTACTTC. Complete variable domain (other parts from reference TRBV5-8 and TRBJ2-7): EAGVTQSPTHLIKTRGQQATLRCSPISGHTSVYWYQQALGLGLQFLLWYDEGEERNRGNFPPRFSGRQFPNYSSELNVNALELEDSALYLCASSFRRESYEQYFGPGTRLTVT.

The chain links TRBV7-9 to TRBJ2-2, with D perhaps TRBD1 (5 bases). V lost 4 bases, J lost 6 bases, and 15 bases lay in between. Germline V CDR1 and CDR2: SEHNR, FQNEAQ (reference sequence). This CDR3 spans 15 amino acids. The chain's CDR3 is CASSSPGQGPGELFF. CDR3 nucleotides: TGTGCCAGCAGCTCTCCAGGGCAGGGCCCCGGGGAGCTGTTTTTT.

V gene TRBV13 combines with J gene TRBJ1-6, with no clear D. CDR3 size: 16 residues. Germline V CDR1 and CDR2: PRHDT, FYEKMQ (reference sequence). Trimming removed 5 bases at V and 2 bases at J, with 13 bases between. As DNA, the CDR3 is TGTGCCAGCAGCCGCCTTGTAGATCCCTATAATTCACCCCTCCACTTT. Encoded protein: CASSRLVDPYNSPLHF.

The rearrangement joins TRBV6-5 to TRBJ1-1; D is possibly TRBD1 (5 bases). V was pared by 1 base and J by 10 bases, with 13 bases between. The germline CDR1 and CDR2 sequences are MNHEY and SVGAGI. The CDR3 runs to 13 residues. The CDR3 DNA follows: TGTGCCAGCAGTTACTTCGAAGGTCAGGGAGCTTTCTTT. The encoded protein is CASSYFEGQGAFF.

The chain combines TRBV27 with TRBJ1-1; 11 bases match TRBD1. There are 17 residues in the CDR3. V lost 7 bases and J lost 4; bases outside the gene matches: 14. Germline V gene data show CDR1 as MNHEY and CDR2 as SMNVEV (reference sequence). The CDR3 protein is CASKITGTGGYGTEAFF. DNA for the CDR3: TGTGCCAGCAAGATTACCGGGACAGGGGGGTATGGCACTGAAGCTTTCTTT.

The CDR3 loop reads CASSPNGMWGVNEQFF. DNA of the CDR3: TGTGCCAGCAGCCCGAACGGTATGTGGGGCGTCAATGAGCAGTTCTTC. The V gene is TRBV27, the J gene TRBJ2-1; TRBD1 might be the D (5 bases). This CDR3 has 16 amino acids. The V and J ends lost 6 bases and 6 bases respectively, with 21 bases between them. Germline CDR1 MNHEY, CDR2 SMNVEV (reference sequence).

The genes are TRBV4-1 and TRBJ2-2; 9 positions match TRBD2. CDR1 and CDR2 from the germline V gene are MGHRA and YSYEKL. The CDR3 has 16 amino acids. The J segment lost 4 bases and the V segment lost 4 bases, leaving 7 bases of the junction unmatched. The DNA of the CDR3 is TGCGCCAGCAGCCTTCTTAGCGGGAGAGGCACCGGGGAGCTGTTTTTT. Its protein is CASSLLSGRGTGELFF.

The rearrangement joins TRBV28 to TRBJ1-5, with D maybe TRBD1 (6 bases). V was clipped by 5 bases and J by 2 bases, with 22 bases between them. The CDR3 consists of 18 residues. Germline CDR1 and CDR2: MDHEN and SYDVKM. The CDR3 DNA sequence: TGTGCCAGCAGTGCTCAAACCAGCAACAGGGAAGGCAATCAGCCCCAGCATTTT. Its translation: CASSAQTSNREGNQPQHF.

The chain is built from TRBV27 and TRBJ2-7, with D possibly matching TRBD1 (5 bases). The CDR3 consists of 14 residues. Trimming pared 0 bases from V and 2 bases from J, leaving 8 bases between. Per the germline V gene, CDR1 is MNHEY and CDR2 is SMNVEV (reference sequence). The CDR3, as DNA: TGTGCCAGCAGTTTATCATCCAGGGCCTACGAGCAGTACTTC. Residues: CASSLSSRAYEQYF.

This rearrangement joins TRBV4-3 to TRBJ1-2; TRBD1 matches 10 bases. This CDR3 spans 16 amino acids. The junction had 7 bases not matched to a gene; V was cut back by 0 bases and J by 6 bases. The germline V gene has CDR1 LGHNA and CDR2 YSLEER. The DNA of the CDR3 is TGCGCCAGCAGCCAAGACCCGGGACAGGGGTTAGATGGCTACACCTTC. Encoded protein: CASSQDPGQGLDGYTF.